The next 27 T cell receptor beta chains were all read from a single sample in a study of CXCR3-negative and CXCR3-positive naive CD8 T cells. Study-level results: CXCR3-positive naive cells carried more hydrophobic TRB CDR3s than CXCR3-negative naive cells did.

The study made its TRB cDNA libraries by 5' RACE, adding UMI labels. TCRdb reanalyzed the 5' RACE reads and collapses them to one entry per CDR3 protein, without DNA. This sample contains some 99,000 distinct CDR3 sequences. Antigen specificity for these receptors is unknown. The sample consisted of naive CXCR3+ CD8+ T cells from blood. Specified subset: CD45RO-CCR7+CD27+CD95- naive CD8+ T cells expressing CXCR3 (TNR3+). The receptors were gathered from a human donor in good health. Some clones in this sample may be carry-over from other donors' samples.

The J gene is TRBJ2-1, the V gene TRBV12-3 or TRBV12-4; TCRdb names TRBD1, which stays unverified in the absence of DNA. CDR3 length: 15 amino acids. CDR3 amino acids: CASSHTGDLGNEQFF.

The chain combines TRBV7-9 with TRBJ2-7; checking the TCRdb D call of TRBD1 is not possible without DNA. The CDR3 runs 16 residues. CDR1 and CDR2 (germline): SEHNR, FQNEAQ (reference sequence). CDR3 in amino acids: CASSLGRGLSSYEQYF.

The rearrangement joins TRBV9 to TRBJ2-5; absent DNA, TCRdb's TRBD2 call cannot be checked. The germline gives CDR1 SGDLS, CDR2 YYNGEE. The CDR3 has 16 residues. The CDR3 sequence: CASSVVDSGGAQTQYF. The full variable domain, rest sourced from reference TRBV9 and TRBJ2-5, is DSGVTQTPKHLITATGQRVTLRCSPRSGDLSVYWYQQSLDQGLQFLIQYYNGEERAKGNILERFSAQQFPDLHSELNLSSLELGDSALYFCASSVVDSGGAQTQYFGPGTRLLVL.

The CDR3 reads CASRTPGGYTF. This sequence joins TRBV27 and TRBJ1-2; as DNA is missing, the TRBD1 call by TCRdb cannot be tested. CDR1 is MNHEY and CDR2 is SMNVEV in the germline V gene (reference sequence). The CDR3 spans 11 residues.

The genes are TRBV19 and TRBJ2-7. The CDR3 length is 14 residues. Germline CDR1 reads LNHDA; CDR2 reads SQIVND (reference sequence). The CDR3 region is CASSIGQLSYEQYF.

This chain connects TRBV5-1 to TRBJ1-1; the TRBD1 assignment by TCRdb is unverifiable without DNA. The CDR3 loop spans 15 amino acids. The germline V gene has CDR1 SGHRS and CDR2 YFSETQ. The CDR3 loop reads CASSLAILQGDEAFF.

The gene calls are TRBV30 and TRBJ2-6; TCRdb reports TRBD1, a call that lacks DNA to check it against. Germline CDR1 is GTSNPN and CDR2 is SVGIG (reference sequence). The CDR3 consists of 18 residues. This CDR3 is CAYTYPRQERPGANVLTF.

The chain couples TRBV24-1 to TRBJ2-3. Germline lookup yields CDR1 KGHDR and CDR2 SFDVKD. This CDR3 spans 13 amino acids. The CDR3 protein is CATIPDSTDTQYF.

The chain joins TRBV20-1 to TRBJ2-7; lacking DNA, the TRBD1 call made by TCRdb goes unchecked. This CDR3 region has 14 residues. Germline loops: CDR1 DFQATT, CDR2 SNEGSKA (reference sequence). CDR3 region: CSARDDEGADEQYF.

The gene calls are TRBV5-1 and TRBJ2-2. The germline V gene has CDR1 SGHRS and CDR2 YFSETQ. This CDR3 is 15 amino acids long. The CDR3 sequence is CASSLGVSGAGELFF.

V is TRBV6-2 or TRBV6-3 and J is TRBJ2-7; TCRdb names TRBD1, which stays unverified in the absence of DNA. The CDR3 covers 17 residues. Germline assignment: CDR1 MNHEY and CDR2 SVGEGT. The chain's CDR3 is CASSSTVWRDRGYEQYF.

This chain joins TRBV4-3 and TRBJ1-5; the TCRdb D gene call, TRBD1, has no DNA to confirm it. Germline loops: CDR1 LGHNA, CDR2 YSLEER. This CDR3 comprises 15 residues. This CDR3 reads CASSQDTGSNQPQHF.

The chain combines TRBV19 with TRBJ1-1; TCRdb's D gene call, TRBD1, goes unchecked for lack of DNA. The CDR3 contains 15 residues. Germline V gives CDR1 LNHDA, CDR2 SQIVND (reference sequence). This CDR3 is CASSLGLDEYTEAFF.

J is TRBJ2-1 and V is TRBV4-1; TCRdb names TRBD1, which stays unverified in the absence of DNA. Germline V gene sequence: CDR1 MGHRA, CDR2 YSYEKL. The CDR3 length is 16 residues. This chain's CDR3 is CASSQRQGSSYNEQFF.

This sequence joins TRBV11-2 and TRBJ2-1; TCRdb names TRBD1, which stays unverified in the absence of DNA. Germline-derived CDR1 and CDR2 are SGHAT and FQNNGV. This CDR3 region has 14 residues. CDR3 sequence: CASSRGGAGNEQFF.

This chain connects TRBV10-3 to TRBJ2-7; TCRdb reports TRBD1, a call that lacks DNA to check it against. The V gene's germline CDR1 is ENHRY and CDR2 SYGVKD. This CDR3 contains 13 residues. This CDR3 reads CAMGRDGVSEQYF.

The chain uses TRBV7-2 and TRBJ1-2. This CDR3 is 14 amino acids long. Germline-derived CDR1 and CDR2 are SGHTA and FQGNSA. CDR3 amino acids: CASSLDGGNYGYTF.

This rearrangement joins TRBV11-1 to TRBJ2-3. The CDR3 runs 12 residues. Germline V gives CDR1 SGHAT, CDR2 FQDESV (reference sequence). CDR3 residues: CASSPDTDTQYF.

The chain is built from TRBV20-1 and TRBJ2-7; TCRdb's D call of TRBD1 is untestable without DNA. The CDR3 covers 18 residues. Germline CDR1 and CDR2: DFQATT and SNEGSKA (reference sequence). The CDR3: CSARTPSGGALESGEQYF.

This chain uses TRBV28 with TRBJ2-5. The CDR3 contains 14 residues. CDR1 is MDHEN, CDR2 SYDVKM, per germline. This CDR3 is CASSRADIRETQYF.

The chain recombines TRBV6-2 or TRBV6-3 with TRBJ2-5. Germline values: CDR1 MNHEY, CDR2 SVGEGT. The CDR3 covers 16 residues. The CDR3: CASSYGSTVYQETQYF.

The J gene is TRBJ2-5, the V gene TRBV15; TCRdb names TRBD1, which stays unverified in the absence of DNA. From germline, CDR1 is LNHNV and CDR2 YYDKDF (reference sequence). This CDR3 comprises 14 residues. CDR3 protein: CATGPSAGGQTQYF.

V and J are TRBV7-9 and TRBJ2-1; the TRBD1 assignment by TCRdb is unverifiable without DNA. The CDR3 runs 16 residues. Germline V lookup: CDR1 SEHNR, CDR2 FQNEAQ (reference sequence). The CDR3 reads CASSPIEGASYNEQFF.

The rearrangement joins TRBV20-1 to TRBJ2-2; TCRdb lists TRBD2, though no DNA is available to test this call. Germline values: CDR1 DFQATT, CDR2 SNEGSKA (reference sequence). The CDR3 is 16 amino acids. The CDR3: CSARSLAGTPTGELFF.

Here the CDR3 reads CASSSVQGTIEDF. The V gene is TRBV7-8, the J gene TRBJ2-7; TCRdb outputs TRBD1, but without DNA this stays unchecked. The CDR3 has 13 residues. CDR1 and CDR2 (germline): SGHVS, FQNEAQ.

The gene calls are TRBV9 and TRBJ2-3; TCRdb outputs TRBD2, but without DNA this stays unchecked. From germline, CDR1 is SGDLS and CDR2 YYNGEE. CDR3 length: 14 residues. CDR3 sequence: CASSVGGPSDTQYF.

This chain connects TRBV29-1 to TRBJ2-1; the D call of TRBD1 rests on TCRdb alone, since no DNA is present to check it. Germline V lookup: CDR1 SQVTM, CDR2 ANQGSEA. The CDR3 sequence is 12 residues long. The CDR3 loop reads CSVWGVYNEQFF.